This record covers a single TCR beta chain. What it binds is unknown. These data originate in a study of post-analysis software for immune sequencing data. General study results and limits: Roughly five TRBV segments were more frequent in patients than controls; TRBV5-6, TRBV5-1 and TRBV20-1 belonged to this group. The authors found that F measure strongly co-clustered same-batch samples. Relative to controls, patients with multiple sclerosis showed significantly lower normalized Chao1 diversity.

V shed 8 bases and J shed 0 bases, with 8 bases lying between them. CDR1 and CDR2 (germline): MNHEY, SVGEGT. This CDR3 region has 14 residues. TCR beta libraries were prepared from cDNA with unique molecular identifiers. TCRdb processed the PCR reads anew with MiXCR; each CDR3 protein has one entry. The table has about 540,000 distinct CDR3 sequences, 34% seen once. This clonotype was obtained from a girl younger than 18 with multiple sclerosis. This rearrangement joins TRBV6-2 or TRBV6-3 to TRBJ2-6, with D hard to call. Sample: blood. In DNA form, the CDR3 reads TGTGCCAGCGGACGGAACTCTGGGGCCAACGTCCTGACTTTC. Translating it yields CASGRNSGANVLTF.